Listed below are T cell receptor beta chains from one sample, sequenced in a study of blood T cell repertoires in COVID-19. Here immunoSEQ multiplex PCR was the method, and the copy in TCRdb shows in-frame clones only, minus some. The sample shows 250,000 or so clones, approximately 86% of them seen only once. The sample was PBMCs or T cells enriched from blood (not recorded which). The receptors here all came from a woman between 18 and 30 years old who had recovered from COVID-19. Both conserved end residues are trimmed from each CDR3. The listing skips clone size in some rows; elsewhere it reads once, few, many or a size class.

j_gene	v_gene	abundance	CDR3aa
TRBJ2-4	TRBV28	.	ASTASGGGAKNIQY
TRBJ1-2	TRBV15	.	ATSRERTGPNYGYT
TRBJ1-6	TRBV5-1	.	ASSSELGNNSPLH
TRBJ2-1	TRBV27	once	ASSLSSGRVDEQF
TRBJ2-1	TRBV5-4	.	ASSPGTSGGVDYNEQF
TRBJ1-2	TRBV9	.	ASSLNYGYT
TRBJ2-2	TRBV27	few	ASSHPGTSGANTGELF
TRBJ2-7	TRBV28	.	ASSFSGGRGAYEQY
TRBJ1-6	TRBV19	.	ASSIAGQRMDSPLH
TRBJ2-1	TRBV9	.	ASSAGLADNEQF
TRBJ1-2	TRBV5-1	.	ASSLDSFGGYT
TRBJ2-7	TRBV30	once	AWSVRRLALGEQY
TRBJ2-2	TRBV28	.	ASSLVWDRGLRTGELF
TRBJ1-6	TRBV5-1	.	ASSLVGGGYNSPLH
TRBJ2-7	TRBV5-6	.	ASSLGTVGGFVAYEQY
TRBJ2-7	TRBV18	.	ASSPRGLDSYSYEQY
TRBJ2-5	TRBV30	.	AWSVRDIATQY
TRBJ1-2	TRBV9	.	ASSAEDRAFGYT
TRBJ2-1	TRBV3-1/TRBV3-2	.	ASSPGFGGGPYEQF
TRBJ2-5	TRBV7-7	.	ASSLGPSGGPGSQY
TRBJ1-4	TRBV5-1	.	ASSPRGGEGEKLF
TRBJ2-2	TRBV29-1	.	SVETPGQGDTGELF
TRBJ2-7	TRBV27	few	ASSLSTSGIYEQY
TRBJ2-7	TRBV27	.	ASSLSGTGGDFYEQY
TRBJ1-6	TRBV7-8	once	ASSITSGDNSPLH
TRBJ2-7	TRBV6-1	.	ASSERGTGGLYEQY
TRBJ2-3	TRBV30	.	ALRPWAGGPSDTQY
TRBJ2-1	TRBV5-1	.	ASSMSNEQF
TRBJ1-1	TRBV18	.	ASSARDSMRTEAF
TRBJ2-1	TRBV1	.	TSSRGGTSGGSYNEQF
TRBJ1-4	TRBV6-5	.	ATSPELLEKLF
TRBJ1-6	TRBV7-8	.	ASSLGGGRSPLH
TRBJ2-6	TRBV7-9	.	ASSPRSGANVLT
TRBJ1-1	TRBV7-9	.	ASSQDTENTEAF
TRBJ1-1	TRBV28	.	ASSFYTEAF
TRBJ1-4	TRBV28	.	ASSFLQHDEKLF
TRBJ1-5	TRBV6-1	.	ASSEYKGSNQPQH
TRBJ1-1	TRBV19	.	ASSIWDSRTEAF
TRBJ1-1	TRBV6-4	.	ASSAAGVTEAF
TRBJ2-1	TRBV27	.	ASSLGLAGKNEQF
TRBJ2-1	TRBV2	.	ASGDYLYNEQF
TRBJ1-2	TRBV27	.	ASSKGQDGYT
TRBJ1-2	TRBV19	once	ASSFLDRNHGYT
TRBJ1-5	TRBV7-8	.	ASSLESGESNQPQH
TRBJ1-2	TRBV6-2/TRBV6-3	.	ASSPDGGPYGYT
TRBJ1-1	TRBV28	.	ASSFGVTGGSTEAF
TRBJ2-5	TRBV18	.	ASSPRGGETQY
TRBJ2-2	TRBV4-2	.	ASSPGLAGGRRSTGELF
TRBJ1-4	TRBV7-9	once	ASSSPREKLF
TRBJ2-3	TRBV9	.	ASSVLAGTDTQY
TRBJ2-5	TRBV25-1	.	ASSEYKGVGETQY
TRBJ1-3	TRBV4-3	.	ASSPGRAFGNTIY
TRBJ2-1	TRBV10-2	.	ASSESAGGFYNEQF
TRBJ1-1	TRBV28	.	ASSLLQNTEAF
TRBJ1-2	TRBV29-1	.	SGREGPYGYT
TRBJ2-7	TRBV30	.	AWSVVRQGPVEEQY